This TCR beta chain is from a study of cytomegalovirus exposure and HLA in healthy donors. This PCR relied on a set of 60 Vbeta primers and 13 Jbeta primers. Profiling relied on immunoSEQ multiplex PCR, and the TCRdb table lists in-frame clones only, not all of them. Of approximately 150,000 clones listed, more than 80% are singletons. Turning to this clone: Its cognate antigen is unknown.

General study results and limits: In an earlier analysis, most TCR beta V segments were productive about 87% or about 30% of the time.

The CDR3 contains 14 residues. The germline CDR1 and CDR2 sequences are SSHAT and FNYEAQ (reference sequence). The germline V and J ends were trimmed by 6 bases and 4 bases, with 12 bases remaining between them. The specimen sequenced was PBMCs. This receptor was obtained from a woman aged 45-65 years in good health and CMV-seronegative. The genes are TRBV7-7 and TRBJ2-2, with TRBD2 as a possible D gene (6 bases). CDR3 DNA: TGTGCCAGCAGGGGGGACTCCGTCACCGGGGAGCTGTTTTTT. It translates to CASRGDSVTGELFF.